A selection of T cell receptor beta chains follows, all from one sample in a study of cytomegalovirus exposure and HLA in healthy donors. Clones were sequenced by immunoSEQ multiplex PCR, and TCRdb holds only the in-frame ones, with some missing. This sample carries approximately 150,000 clones, 60% to 80% of them seen once, and the ten largest clones take about 6.4%. The sample taken for sequencing was PBMCs. The receptors were sampled from a middle-aged man in good health and CMV-seropositive. Both conserved end residues are part of each CDR3. The D gene is left open where the match is weak. Size is omitted from some rows. Given values are once, few, many or a class for expanded clones.

abundance	d_gene	v_gene	j_gene	CDR3nt	CDR3aa
.	TRBD1	TRBV25-1	TRBJ1-5	TGTGCCAGCCCGACAGGGGACAATCAGCCCCAGCATTTT	CASPTGDNQPQHF
.	.	TRBV2	TRBJ1-2	TGTGCCAGTCTGGGGGGGGCCTCGTGGTATGGCTACACCTTC	CASLGGASWYGYTF
.	.	TRBV5-6	TRBJ1-1	TGTGCCAGCAGCTGGACTGGACGGATGGCTTTCTTT	CASSWTGRMAFF
once	TRBD2	TRBV7-9	TRBJ2-3	TGTGCCAGCAGCTTAGCGCTGGGTCTAGCGGGGGCCACAGATACGCAGTATTTT	CASSLALGLAGATDTQYF
.	TRBD2	TRBV28	TRBJ2-7	TGTGCCAGCAGTCTGTCAGCGGGAGTGGGTGAGCAGTACTTC	CASSLSAGVGEQYF
once	TRBD1	TRBV18	TRBJ1-2	TGTGCCAGCTCACTGGAACAGGGGGCGCAGGCTCAAGGCTACACCTTC	CASSLEQGAQAQGYTF
.	.	TRBV28	TRBJ2-7	TGTGCCAGCAGGGGCCCACAATCATGGGCCTACGAGCAGTACTTC	CASRGPQSWAYEQYF
.	TRBD1	TRBV6-1	TRBJ1-4	TGTGCCAGCAGTGAAGTTCGACAGGGGAACGAAAAACTGTTTTTT	CASSEVRQGNEKLFF
.	.	TRBV5-1	TRBJ2-5	TGCGCCAGCAGCGCGGGGGCGGGACGAGAGACCCAGTACTTC	CASSAGAGRETQYF
.	TRBD1	TRBV6-5	TRBJ2-7	TGTGCCAGCAGCTCCCCGAGGGGGCCCAACGAGCAGTACTTC	CASSSPRGPNEQYF
.	.	TRBV19	TRBJ2-5	TGTGCCACTCGAACGGGGGGCGCAGGAGAGACCCAGTACTTC	CATRTGGAGETQYF
.	TRBD1	TRBV6-1	TRBJ1-2	TGTGCCAGCAGTGGAACAGGGGTAAGTGGCTACACCTTC	CASSGTGVSGYTF
few	.	TRBV7-2	TRBJ2-3	TGTGCCAGCAGCTTACAGAGCGTAGAAACAGATACGCAGTATTTT	CASSLQSVETDTQYF
.	.	TRBV6-6	TRBJ2-7	TGTGCCAGCAGTTACTCGAATCCAGGGCCCTACGAGCAGTACTTC	CASSYSNPGPYEQYF
.	TRBD2	TRBV7-2	TRBJ2-1	TGTGCCAGCAGCCAACCCGGGACTAGCCCTTACAATGAGCAGTTCTTC	CASSQPGTSPYNEQFF
.	TRBD1	TRBV5-1	TRBJ2-3	TGCGCCAGCAGCCTCGGGACAGGGACAGATACGCAGTATTTT	CASSLGTGTDTQYF
.	.	TRBV18	TRBJ2-1	TGTGCCAGCTCACCTTATATGACTAGTCCAAACAATGAGCAGTTCTTC	CASSPYMTSPNNEQFF
.	TRBD2	TRBV30	TRBJ2-7	TGTGCCTGGACTACTTTGGGCGGGAGGGCCGAGGTAAGCGAGCAGTACTTC	CAWTTLGGRAEVSEQYF
few	.	TRBV7-9	TRBJ2-2	TGTGCCAGCAGAGGGGCACCAGGGAACACCGGGGAGCTGTTTTTT	CASRGAPGNTGELFF
.	TRBD2	TRBV18	TRBJ2-5	TGTGCCAGCTCACCTACGGGAGCGGGAGGCCAAGAGACCCAGTACTTC	CASSPTGAGGQETQYF
.	TRBD1	TRBV5-1	TRBJ2-1	TGCGCCAGCAGCTTTGGCGGGACAGGGGGCAGTGAGCAGTTCTTC	CASSFGGTGGSEQFF
.	TRBD2	TRBV4-1	TRBJ2-1	TGCGCCAGCAGCCGGCCTAGCGGGAGAGGTGAGCAGTTCTTC	CASSRPSGRGEQFF
once	TRBD1	TRBV6-1	TRBJ2-7	TGTGCCAGCAGCAGAATCGGGACAGGCCCCTACGAGCAGTACTTC	CASSRIGTGPYEQYF
.	TRBD1	TRBV7-9	TRBJ1-2	TGTGCCAGCAGCCCCGGACAGGGGGCCGGTGGCTACACCTTC	CASSPGQGAGGYTF
few	.	TRBV7-9	TRBJ2-3	TGTGCCAGCAGCACCGGGTTTCCCGCCCGCACAGATACGCAGTATTTT	CASSTGFPARTDTQYF
.	.	TRBV11-3	TRBJ2-7	TGTGCCAGCAGCTTAGGGGGGATCCGGGACTGGAGCTCCTACGAGCAGTACTTC	CASSLGGIRDWSSYEQYF
.	.	TRBV19	TRBJ1-3	TGTGCCAGTACCGAGAACGGACAGTTAGGGAACACCATATATTTT	CASTENGQLGNTIYF
.	TRBD1	TRBV27	TRBJ1-1	TGTGCCAGCAGTTACAGGGGGAACACTGAAGCTTTCTTT	CASSYRGNTEAFF
.	.	TRBV21-1	TRBJ2-7	TGTGCCAGCAGCAAGACCGCCGATCGACAGGCGGGTGAGCAGTACTTC	CASSKTADRQAGEQYF
.	TRBD1	TRBV9	TRBJ1-3	TGTGCCAGCAGCTTCGACAGGGCGGGAGGAAACACCATATATTTT	CASSFDRAGGNTIYF
.	TRBD2	TRBV9	TRBJ2-1	TGTGCCAGCAGCGTAGTAGTGGGCGGGAGGACTGAGCAGTTCTTC	CASSVVVGGRTEQFF
.	TRBD1	TRBV9	TRBJ1-2	TGTGCCAGCAGCCCCTGGACAGGGGGCGCGAGTTATGGCTACACCTTC	CASSPWTGGASYGYTF
.	.	TRBV15	TRBJ2-7	TGTGCCACCAGCAGAGAGGGAGTTTCCTACGAGCAGTACTTC	CATSREGVSYEQYF
.	.	TRBV7-9	TRBJ1-2	TGTGCCAGCAGCTTGGGCTCCCGCAGGTCGATTATAGGCTACACCTTC	CASSLGSRRSIIGYTF
.	TRBD2	TRBV7-2	TRBJ2-1	TGTGCCAGCAGTATGGGCGGGAGGGCCAGGAATGAGCAGTTCTTC	CASSMGGRARNEQFF
.	.	TRBV27	TRBJ1-6	TGTGCCAGCAGTTTATCTTCAGATTTGCCCCTCCACTTT	CASSLSSDLPLHF
.	TRBD1	TRBV7-8	TRBJ2-1	TGTGCCAGCAGGACAGGGCATTCCAACAATGAGCAGTTCTTC	CASRTGHSNNEQFF